Listed below are T cell receptor beta chains from one sample, sequenced in a study of a mutant IDH1 vaccine in newly diagnosed glioma. These receptors have no known antigen. This table comes from immunoSEQ multiplex PCR, and its TCRdb copy is limited to in-frame clones, with some not included. Of roughly 38,000 clones in the sample, under 80% were seen once. The material sequenced was PBMCs, taken from a glioma patient whose treatment included an IDH1 peptide vaccine. These receptors originate from a woman aged 35 to 49 with glioma. Some clones in this sample may be carry-over from other donors' samples. Both conserved end residues are part of each CDR3. D genes are given only for firm matches. Not all rows give a size; the values are once, few, many and, for expanded clones, a class.

j_call: TRBJ1-4; v_call: TRBV7-9; d_call: .; clone_size: .; cdr3_nt: TGTGCCAGCAGCTTAACAACTAATGAAAAACTGTTTTTT; cdr3_aa: CASSLTTNEKLFF
j_call: TRBJ2-1; v_call: TRBV25-1; d_call: .; clone_size: .; cdr3_nt: TGTGCCAGCAGTGGAAAAGGGAATGAGCAGTTCTTC; cdr3_aa: CASSGKGNEQFF
j_call: TRBJ2-4; v_call: TRBV4-3; d_call: .; clone_size: .; cdr3_nt: TGCGCCAGCAGCCAAGATTCCGGAAGGGACATTCAGTACTTC; cdr3_aa: CASSQDSGRDIQYF
j_call: TRBJ2-5; v_call: TRBV2; d_call: TRBD1; clone_size: .; cdr3_nt: TGTGCCAGCAGGGACAACAGGGGAAGGGGGGAGACCCAGTACTTC; cdr3_aa: CASRDNRGRGETQYF
j_call: TRBJ2-6; v_call: TRBV10-3; d_call: .; clone_size: once; cdr3_nt: TGTGCCATCAGTGACAGTTCTGGGGCCAACGTCCTGACTTTC; cdr3_aa: CAISDSSGANVLTF
j_call: TRBJ2-7; v_call: TRBV6-1; d_call: TRBD1; clone_size: .; cdr3_nt: TGTGCCAGCACGCAGGGGGCATCTCGCGAGCAGTACTTC; cdr3_aa: CASTQGASREQYF
j_call: TRBJ1-5; v_call: TRBV1; d_call: .; clone_size: once; cdr3_nt: TGCACCAGCCCACAGGGGGCGCTTTCGGATCTGAATCAGCCCCAGCATTTT; cdr3_aa: CTSPQGALSDLNQPQHF
j_call: TRBJ2-3; v_call: TRBV19; d_call: TRBD2; clone_size: .; cdr3_nt: TGTGCCAGTAACCCTAGCGGGGTCGCAGATACGCAGTATTTT; cdr3_aa: CASNPSGVADTQYF
j_call: TRBJ1-5; v_call: TRBV7-9; d_call: TRBD1; clone_size: .; cdr3_nt: TGTGCCAGCAGTGACAGGGAAGAACAGCCCCAGCATTTT; cdr3_aa: CASSDREEQPQHF
j_call: TRBJ2-7; v_call: TRBV5-6; d_call: .; clone_size: .; cdr3_nt: TGTGCCAGCAGCTCGGGTCCCCCAGGTAGCTCCTACGAGCAGTACTTC; cdr3_aa: CASSSGPPGSSYEQYF
j_call: TRBJ2-1; v_call: TRBV5-1; d_call: TRBD2; clone_size: .; cdr3_nt: TGCGCCAGCAGCCCCGGGACTAGCCTTGATGAGCAGTTCTTC; cdr3_aa: CASSPGTSLDEQFF
j_call: TRBJ1-1; v_call: TRBV18; d_call: TRBD1; clone_size: .; cdr3_nt: TGTGCCAGCTCGGGACAGGGAAAGGCTACCCGACCACTCCACACTGAAGCTTTCTTT; cdr3_aa: CASSGQGKATRPLHTEAFF
j_call: TRBJ1-5; v_call: TRBV9; d_call: .; clone_size: medium-sized; cdr3_nt: TGTGCCAGCAGCGTCGACCCTCAAAATCAGCCCCAGCATTTT; cdr3_aa: CASSVDPQNQPQHF
j_call: TRBJ1-5; v_call: TRBV5-5; d_call: .; clone_size: .; cdr3_nt: TGTGCCAGCAGTCCCGATTATAGCAATCAGCCCCAGCATTTT; cdr3_aa: CASSPDYSNQPQHF
j_call: TRBJ1-5; v_call: TRBV5-5; d_call: .; clone_size: few; cdr3_nt: TGTGCCAGCAGCCTACAACCGATCCGGGATCAGCCCCAGCATTTT; cdr3_aa: CASSLQPIRDQPQHF
j_call: TRBJ1-4; v_call: TRBV7-6; d_call: .; clone_size: few; cdr3_nt: TGTGCCAGCAGCTTCGCGGAGGGAGCTGAAAAACTGTTTTTT; cdr3_aa: CASSFAEGAEKLFF
j_call: TRBJ2-2; v_call: TRBV6-5; d_call: .; clone_size: .; cdr3_nt: TGTGCCAGCAGAAGACTAGTTGGCGGGGAGCTGTTTTTT; cdr3_aa: CASRRLVGGELFF
j_call: TRBJ1-5; v_call: TRBV19; d_call: .; clone_size: .; cdr3_nt: TGTGCCAGTAGTATAGTGGATCAGCCCCAGCATTTT; cdr3_aa: CASSIVDQPQHF
j_call: TRBJ2-3; v_call: TRBV4-1; d_call: .; clone_size: .; cdr3_nt: TGCGCCAGCAGCCAGGATAGAGCCACCACGCAGTATTTT; cdr3_aa: CASSQDRATTQYF
j_call: TRBJ2-3; v_call: TRBV19; d_call: TRBD2; clone_size: .; cdr3_nt: TGTGCCAGCAGGACTAGCGGGACAGATACGCAGTATTTT; cdr3_aa: CASRTSGTDTQYF
j_call: TRBJ1-5; v_call: TRBV7-9; d_call: .; clone_size: few; cdr3_nt: TGTGCCAGCAGCTTAGGGGAGTATAGCAATCAGCCCCAGCATTTT; cdr3_aa: CASSLGEYSNQPQHF
j_call: TRBJ1-5; v_call: TRBV5-6; d_call: TRBD1; clone_size: .; cdr3_nt: TGTGCCAGCAGCCATACAGGGGGGAGCAATCAGCCCCAGCATTTT; cdr3_aa: CASSHTGGSNQPQHF
j_call: TRBJ2-7; v_call: TRBV6-1; d_call: .; clone_size: once; cdr3_nt: TGTGCCAGCAGTGAAGTAGGGGTCGAGCAGTACTTC; cdr3_aa: CASSEVGVEQYF
j_call: TRBJ1-5; v_call: TRBV2; d_call: .; clone_size: few; cdr3_nt: TGTGCCAGCAGTGTAGAGAGGGGCAATCAGCCCCAGCATTTT; cdr3_aa: CASSVERGNQPQHF
j_call: TRBJ2-2; v_call: TRBV4-3; d_call: TRBD2; clone_size: .; cdr3_nt: TGCGCCAGCAGCCAAGCAGCGGGGGCGAACACCGGGGAGCTGTTTTTT; cdr3_aa: CASSQAAGANTGELFF
j_call: TRBJ2-7; v_call: TRBV27; d_call: .; clone_size: .; cdr3_nt: TGTGCCAGCAGTTCGAGAAACTACGAGCAGTACTTC; cdr3_aa: CASSSRNYEQYF
j_call: TRBJ2-1; v_call: TRBV7-2; d_call: .; clone_size: .; cdr3_nt: TGTGCCAGCAGCTTATTAAGGGGGGGGAAGGATGAGCAGTTCTTC; cdr3_aa: CASSLLRGGKDEQFF
j_call: TRBJ2-2; v_call: TRBV5-1; d_call: .; clone_size: .; cdr3_nt: TGCGCCAGCAGCTTGACCCAGGGGAACACCGGGGAGCTGTTTTTT; cdr3_aa: CASSLTQGNTGELFF
j_call: TRBJ1-4; v_call: TRBV5-4; d_call: TRBD1; clone_size: few; cdr3_nt: TGTGCCAGCAGAAACCGGGACAGGGATGAAAAACTGTTTTTT; cdr3_aa: CASRNRDRDEKLFF
j_call: TRBJ2-7; v_call: TRBV25-1; d_call: TRBD2; clone_size: .; cdr3_nt: TGTGCCAGCAGTCATAGCGGGGACTTTTACGAGCAGTACTTC; cdr3_aa: CASSHSGDFYEQYF
j_call: TRBJ1-5; v_call: TRBV28; d_call: .; clone_size: .; cdr3_nt: TGTGCCAGCAGTTTGTCCGGGGGTTACCAGCCCCAGCATTTT; cdr3_aa: CASSLSGGYQPQHF